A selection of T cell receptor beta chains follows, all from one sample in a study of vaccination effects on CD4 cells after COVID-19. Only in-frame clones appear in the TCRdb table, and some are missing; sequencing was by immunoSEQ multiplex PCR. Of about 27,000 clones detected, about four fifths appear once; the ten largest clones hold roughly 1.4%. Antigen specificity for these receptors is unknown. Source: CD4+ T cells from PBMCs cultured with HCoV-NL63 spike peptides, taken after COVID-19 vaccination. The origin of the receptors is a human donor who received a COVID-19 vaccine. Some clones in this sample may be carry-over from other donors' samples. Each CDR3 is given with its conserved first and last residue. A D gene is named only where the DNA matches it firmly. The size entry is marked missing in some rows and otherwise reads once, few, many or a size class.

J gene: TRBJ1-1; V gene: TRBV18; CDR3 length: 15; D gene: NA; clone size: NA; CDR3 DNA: TGTGCCAGCTCACCACCGGGCAGGGGATTGTCTGAAGCTTTCTTT; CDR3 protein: CASSPPGRGLSEAFF
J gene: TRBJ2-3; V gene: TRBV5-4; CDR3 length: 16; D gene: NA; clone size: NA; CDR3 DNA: TGTGCCAGCAGCTCCCAGGGAAGGGTGAACACAGATACGCAGTATTTT; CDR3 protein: CASSSQGRVNTDTQYF
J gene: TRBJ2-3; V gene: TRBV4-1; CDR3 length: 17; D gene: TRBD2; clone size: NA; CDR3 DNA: TGCGCCAGCAGCCTTACCGGGACTAGCGGTAGCACAGATACGCAGTATTTT; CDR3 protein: CASSLTGTSGSTDTQYF
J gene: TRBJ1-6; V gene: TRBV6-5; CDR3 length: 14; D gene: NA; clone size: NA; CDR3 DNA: TGTGCCAGCGGCCAGGACGGGAATAATTCACCCCTCCACTTT; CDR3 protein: CASGQDGNNSPLHF
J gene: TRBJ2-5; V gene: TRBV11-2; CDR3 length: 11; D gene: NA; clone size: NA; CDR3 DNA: TGTGCCAGCACGGATTCAGCGACCCAGTACTTC; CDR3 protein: CASTDSATQYF
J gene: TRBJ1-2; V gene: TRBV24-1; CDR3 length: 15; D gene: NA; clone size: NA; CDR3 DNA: TGTGCCACCAGTGATCCTGGACGGCCTGGGAAGGGCTACACCTTC; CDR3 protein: CATSDPGRPGKGYTF
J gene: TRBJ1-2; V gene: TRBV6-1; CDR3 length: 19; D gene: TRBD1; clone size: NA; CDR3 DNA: TGTGCCAGCAGTGACCCTAGGTGGGACAGGGGGCGCCCCTACTATGGCTACACCTTC; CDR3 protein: CASSDPRWDRGRPYYGYTF
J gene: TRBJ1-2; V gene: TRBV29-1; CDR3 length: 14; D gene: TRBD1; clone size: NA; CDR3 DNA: TGCAGCGTTGAACCGACAGGGGGCAGCTATGGCTACACCTTC; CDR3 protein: CSVEPTGGSYGYTF
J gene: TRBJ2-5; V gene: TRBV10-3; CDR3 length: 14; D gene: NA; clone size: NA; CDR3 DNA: TGTGCCATCAGTTCCGGGACCCCCCAGGAGACCCAGTACTTC; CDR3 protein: CAISSGTPQETQYF
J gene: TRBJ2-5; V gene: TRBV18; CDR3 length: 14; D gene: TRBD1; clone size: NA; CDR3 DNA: TGTGCCAGCTCATCGACAGGGTTGGGGGAGACCCAGTACTTC; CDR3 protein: CASSSTGLGETQYF
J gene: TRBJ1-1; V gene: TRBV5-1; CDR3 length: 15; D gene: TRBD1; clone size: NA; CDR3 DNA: TGCGCCAGCAGCTTAGGAGCCGGGACAGGCACTGAAGCTTTCTTT; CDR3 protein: CASSLGAGTGTEAFF
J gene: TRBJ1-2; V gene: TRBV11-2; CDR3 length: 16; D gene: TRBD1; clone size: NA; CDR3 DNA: TGTGCCAGCAGCTTGAGGACAGGGGCGAGAAACTATGGCTACACCTTC; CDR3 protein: CASSLRTGARNYGYTF
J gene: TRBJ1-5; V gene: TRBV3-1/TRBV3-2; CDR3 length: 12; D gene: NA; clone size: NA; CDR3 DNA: TGTGCCAGCAGCTCCTTAAACCAGCCCCAGCATTTT; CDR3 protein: CASSSLNQPQHF
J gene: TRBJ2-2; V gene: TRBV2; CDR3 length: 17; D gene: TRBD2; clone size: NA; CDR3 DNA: TGTGCCAGCAGTTCCGGACTAGCGGGGGCCCACACCGGGGAGCTGTTTTTT; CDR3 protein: CASSSGLAGAHTGELFF
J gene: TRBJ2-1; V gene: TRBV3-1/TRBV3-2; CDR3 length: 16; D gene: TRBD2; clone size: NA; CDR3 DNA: TGTGCCAGCAGCTCAATAGCGGGGGATTCCTACAATGAGCAGTTCTTC; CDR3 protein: CASSSIAGDSYNEQFF
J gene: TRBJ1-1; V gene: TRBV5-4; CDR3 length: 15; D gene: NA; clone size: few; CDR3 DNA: TGTGCCAGCAGCTTGGACAGGGCTGGGGTCACTGAAGCTTTCTTT; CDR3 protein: CASSLDRAGVTEAFF
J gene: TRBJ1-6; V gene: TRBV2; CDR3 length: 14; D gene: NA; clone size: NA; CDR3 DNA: TGTGCCAGCACGGATCAGGGGATAGGTTCACCCCTCCACTTT; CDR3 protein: CASTDQGIGSPLHF
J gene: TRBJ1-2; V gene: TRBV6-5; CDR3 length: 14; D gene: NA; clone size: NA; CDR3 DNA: TGTGCCAGCAGTTACAAACGTGACAGGTATGGCTACACCTTC; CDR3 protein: CASSYKRDRYGYTF
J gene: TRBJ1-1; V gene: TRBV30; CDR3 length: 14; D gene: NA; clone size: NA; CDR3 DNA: TGTGCCTGGAGTGTATACCGGAGGCAGCCGGGAGCTTTCTTT; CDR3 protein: CAWSVYRRQPGAFF
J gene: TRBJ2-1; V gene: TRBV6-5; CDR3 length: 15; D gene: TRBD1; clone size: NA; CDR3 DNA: TGTGCCAGTTCATGGACAGGGAGCTCCTACAATGAGCAGTTCTTC; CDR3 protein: CASSWTGSSYNEQFF
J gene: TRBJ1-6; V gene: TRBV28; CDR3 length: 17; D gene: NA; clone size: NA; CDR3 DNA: TGTGCCAGCAGTTTAACGGCAGGGCGAAGGTATAATTCACCCCTCCACTTT; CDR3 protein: CASSLTAGRRYNSPLHF
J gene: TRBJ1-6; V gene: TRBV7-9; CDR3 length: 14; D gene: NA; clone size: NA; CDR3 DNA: TGTGCCAGCAGCTTAGACTTATATAATTCACCCCTCCACTTT; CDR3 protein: CASSLDLYNSPLHF
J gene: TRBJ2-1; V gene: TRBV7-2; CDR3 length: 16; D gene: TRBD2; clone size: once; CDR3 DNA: TGTGCCAGCAGCAAGACCCCGCGGGGGGGCTTCAATGAGCAGTTCTTC; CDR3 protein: CASSKTPRGGFNEQFF
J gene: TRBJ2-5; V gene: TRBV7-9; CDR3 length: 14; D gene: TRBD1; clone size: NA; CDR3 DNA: TGTGCCAGCAGCTTACGGGACAGGGAAGAGACCCAGTACTTC; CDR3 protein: CASSLRDREETQYF
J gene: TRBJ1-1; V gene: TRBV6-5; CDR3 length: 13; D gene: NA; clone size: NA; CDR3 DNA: TGTGCCAGCAGACAAAAGGGAGCGTCGGGAGCTTTCTTT; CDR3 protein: CASRQKGASGAFF
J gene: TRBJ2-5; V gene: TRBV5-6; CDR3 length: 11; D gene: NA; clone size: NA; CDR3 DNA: TGTGCCAGCAGCTTGACAGAGACCCAGTACTTC; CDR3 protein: CASSLTETQYF
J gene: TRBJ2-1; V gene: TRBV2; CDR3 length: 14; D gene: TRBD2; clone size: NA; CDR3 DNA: TGTGCCAGCGGAACCGGGACTAGCGTATTGGAGCAGTTCTTC; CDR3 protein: CASGTGTSVLEQFF
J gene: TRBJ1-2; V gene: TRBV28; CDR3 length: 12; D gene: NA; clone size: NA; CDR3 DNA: TGTGCCAGCAGTTTAGGGGTAAAGGGCTACACCTTC; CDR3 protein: CASSLGVKGYTF
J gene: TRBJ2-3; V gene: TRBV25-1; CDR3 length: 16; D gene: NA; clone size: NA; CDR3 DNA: TGTGCCAGCAGTGTTGGGGGGACGCCGAGGGCAGATACGCAGTATTTT; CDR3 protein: CASSVGGTPRADTQYF
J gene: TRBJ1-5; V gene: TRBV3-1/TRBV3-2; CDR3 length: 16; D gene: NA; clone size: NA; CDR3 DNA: TGTGCCAGCAACCCGATACAGGGCTATAGCAATCAGCCCCAGCATTTT; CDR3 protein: CASNPIQGYSNQPQHF
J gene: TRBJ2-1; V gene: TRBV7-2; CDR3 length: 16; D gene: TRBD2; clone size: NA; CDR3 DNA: TGTGCCAGCAGCTTAGTCGGGACTAGCGGGTTTAATGAGCAGTTCTTC; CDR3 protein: CASSLVGTSGFNEQFF
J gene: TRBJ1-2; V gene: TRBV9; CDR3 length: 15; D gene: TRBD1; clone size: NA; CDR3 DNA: TGTGCCAGCAGCACGCTGGGACAGATGAACTATGGCTACACCTTC; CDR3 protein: CASSTLGQMNYGYTF
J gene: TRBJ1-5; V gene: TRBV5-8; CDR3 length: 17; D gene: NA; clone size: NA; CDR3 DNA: TGTGCCAGCAGCTGGCTCGGTAGGTCGCAGAGCAATCAGCCCCAGCATTTT; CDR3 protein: CASSWLGRSQSNQPQHF
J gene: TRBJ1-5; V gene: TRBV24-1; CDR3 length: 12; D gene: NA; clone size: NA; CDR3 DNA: TGTGCCACAGAACAGGGAGACCAGCCCCAGCATTTT; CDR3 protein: CATEQGDQPQHF
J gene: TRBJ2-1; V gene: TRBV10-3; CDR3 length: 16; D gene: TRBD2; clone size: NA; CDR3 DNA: TGTGCCATCAAAGGAACTAGCGAGACGGGGTACAATGAGCAGTTCTTC; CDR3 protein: CAIKGTSETGYNEQFF
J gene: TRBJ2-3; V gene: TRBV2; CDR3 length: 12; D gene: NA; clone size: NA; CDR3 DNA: TGTGCCAGCAGAGGCAGCACAGATACGCAGTATTTT; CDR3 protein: CASRGSTDTQYF